The text below deals with one T cell receptor (beta chain). Its antigen is currently unknown. The data derive from a study of cytomegalovirus exposure and HLA in healthy donors. Study outcomes and limitations: While the bulk of TCR sequences proved rare, some public TCRs turned up in many donors.

Assay used: immunoSEQ multiplex PCR; TCRdb lists only in-frame clones, some missing. This table has around 130,000 clones, approximately 81% appearing once. This CDR3 is built from 14 residues. Germline trimming cut 3 bases from V and 4 bases from J; bases unmatched to any gene: 4. This receptor was obtained from a woman in her thirties in good health and CMV-seronegative. The sample consisted of PBMCs. The J gene is TRBJ2-1, the V gene TRBV5-3, with TRBD2 matching 7 bases. TRBV5-3 is treated as an ORF (open reading frame) with a function not yet certain. The CDR3 DNA is TGTGCCAGAAGCTCGCCGGGACTATACAATGAGCAGTTCTTC. The encoded protein is CARSSPGLYNEQFF.